This TCR beta chain was recovered during a study of blood T cell repertoires in COVID-19. Overall study: Samples of COVID-19 (acute and convalescent) were obtained from the United States, Italy and Spain.

The assay was immunoSEQ multiplex PCR, and TCRdb's table has in-frame clones only and misses some. The table includes about 220,000 clones, 70% to 90% detected once. The origin of this receptor is a human donor in a cohort sampled during active COVID-19. The sequenced sample consisted of peripheral blood.

CDR3 DNA: TGTGCCAGGGGTGTGGGAGGGAACAACACTGAAGCTTTCTTT. It specifies CARGVGGNNTEAFF. The genes are TRBV6-4 and TRBJ1-1, with D unclear. The germline CDR1 and CDR2 sequences are MRHNA and SNTAGT. The V end lost 9 bases, the J end lost 2 bases, and 16 bases lay between the germline ends. The CDR3 sequence is 14 residues long.